This TCR beta chain stems from a study of T-cell reconstitution after alpha-beta-depleted transplantation in children. With 6 bases removed from V and 1 base from J, the gap between germline ends came to 9 bases. This CDR3 contains 13 residues. The TCRbeta library was prepared with unique molecular identifiers. MiXCR, applied by TCRdb to the PCR reads, yields one record per CDR3 protein. Of 500,000 to 650,000 distinct CDR3 sequences in the sample, approximately 10% were seen once. This clonotype was observed many times. This TCR was recovered from a female patient aged 2 to 10 who had a stem cell transplant for aplastic anemia, so the T cells may come from the graft donor. The chain employs TRBV12-3 or TRBV12-4 and TRBJ1-1; D possibly corresponds to TRBD1 (5 bases). Here the sequenced sample was PBMCs, mostly from graft donor cells, taken 180 days after TCRalphabeta/CD19-depleted stem cell transplant. The CDR3 DNA reads TGTGCCAGCAGACAGGTCCAGAACACTGAAGCTTTCTTT. Protein product: CASRQVQNTEAFF.